One sample yielded the 21 T cell receptor beta chains listed below, sequenced in a study of T cells in Graves' hyperthyroidism and ophthalmopathy. Amplified regions were TCR beta CDR3 sequences from RNA transcripts. In the first-round RT-PCR of the TCR CDR3, the HTBI primer set was used. TCRdb recomputed calls from the multiplex PCR reads with MiXCR, one row per CDR3 protein. The repertoire includes about 600,000 distinct CDR3 sequences, more than 15% of them detected once, and roughly 3.5% sits in the top ten. Sequenced material: blood. The source of these receptors is a woman in her forties with Graves' ophthalmopathy.

This chain joins TRBV6-1 and TRBJ2-7; D is unclear. The ends were cut back, 4 bases at V and 4 bases at J, with 11 bases in the middle. Germline-derived CDR1 and CDR2 are MNHNS and SASEGT. This CDR3 contains 13 residues. The CDR3 protein is CASSGSYQYEQYF. The CDR3 DNA sequence: TGTGCCAGCAGTGGTAGCTATCAATACGAGCAGTACTTC.

The rearrangement uses TRBV12-3 or TRBV12-4 and TRBJ2-1; 7 bases fit TRBD2. The CDR3 spans 15 residues. The ends lost 1 base at V and 3 bases at J; junction bases unmatched: 3. The CDR3 sequence is CASSLGSGLYNEQFF. DNA of the CDR3: TGTGCCAGCAGTTTAGGTAGCGGGCTCTACAATGAGCAGTTCTTC.

With regard to this clonotype: This could be a read error, since a much larger clone is one nucleotide away. The rearrangement uses TRBV12-3 or TRBV12-4 and TRBJ1-4; D may be TRBD1 (6 bases). There are 15 residues in the CDR3. V was cut by 3 bases and J by 0 bases, with 8 bases left in between. The CDR3 sequence is CASSFRDTTNEKLFF. CDR3 nucleotides: TGTGCCAGCAGTTTCCGGGACACAACTAATGAAAAACTGTTTTTT.

V gene TRBV29-1 combines with J gene TRBJ1-4; D is perhaps TRBD1 (5 bases). From germline, CDR1 is SQVTM and CDR2 ANQGSEA. Trimming left V 6 bases short and J 6 bases short, with 8 bases between. The CDR3 is 11 amino acids. The CDR3 DNA follows: TGCAGCGTCCCCAGGGATGAAAAACTGTTTTTT. Protein product: CSVPRDEKLFF.

A note on this clonotype: Possible read error: a much larger clone is one base away. The rearrangement joins TRBV9 to TRBJ2-1; D might be TRBD1 or TRBD2, each matching 6 bases. The CDR3 consists of 15 residues. CDR1 and CDR2 (germline): SGDLS, YYNGEE. CDR3 bases: TGTGCCAGCAGCGAGGGGGGACACCCCGGCAATGAGCAGCTCTTC. Its protein is CASSEGGHPGNEQLF.

This clonotype showed up many times. The chain carries TRBV7-9 and TRBJ2-1; 13 positions match TRBD2. The CDR3 loop spans 16 amino acids. V dropped 3 bases and J dropped 7; count of bases not matched to a gene: 6. Looked up from germline, CDR1 is SEHNR and CDR2 is FQNEAQ (reference sequence). The CDR3 protein is CASSLGLAGRRNEQFF. The CDR3 nucleotides read TGTGCCAGCAGCTTGGGACTAGCGGGGAGAAGGAATGAGCAGTTCTTC.

In this sample, this clonotype turned up a few times. This chain joins TRBV27 and TRBJ2-3; tentatively, D is TRBD2 (6 bases). Germline V CDR1 and CDR2: MNHEY, SMNVEV (reference sequence). The CDR3 extends over 17 amino acids. With 6 bases removed from V and 3 bases from J, the gap between germline ends came to 22 bases. The DNA of the CDR3 is TGTGCCAGCAGCGCCTGGGCGCGGGGCGTAGGTACAGATACGCAGTATTTT. Residues: CASSAWARGVGTDTQYF.

The chain couples TRBV5-1 to TRBJ2-2; D gene unclear. The CDR3 has 14 residues. Per the germline V gene, CDR1 is SGHRS and CDR2 is YFSETQ. V was pared by 4 bases and J by 6 bases, with 13 bases between. The CDR3 region is CASSRLSMAGELFF. For the CDR3, the DNA is TGCGCCAGCAGCCGCCTTAGTATGGCCGGGGAGCTGTTTTTT.

A few counts support this clonotype. The chain recombines TRBV9 with TRBJ1-3, with a weak D call TRBD1 (5 bases). The V gene's germline CDR1 is SGDLS and CDR2 YYNGEE. The CDR3 is 17 amino acids. V lost 0 bases to trimming and J lost 2 bases, with 15 bases between them. This chain's CDR3 is CASSVEYPPGPGNTIYF. DNA of the CDR3: TGTGCCAGCAGCGTAGAATACCCGCCGGGACCTGGAAACACCATATATTTT.

The chain links TRBV5-5 to TRBJ1-1, with a weak D call TRBD1 (5 bases). Trimming cost V 4 bases and J 0 bases, with 13 bases left between them. The length of the CDR3 is 15 residues. CDR1 and CDR2 from the germline V gene are SGHKS and YYEKEE (reference sequence). The CDR3 region has the DNA TGTGCCAGCAGCCGCCCAGGGAGTGTGAACACTGAAGCTTTCTTT. Translation gives CASSRPGSVNTEAFF.

This clonotype was observed many times. The genes are TRBV11-1 and TRBJ1-1, with a possible D match to TRBD1 (6 bases). V lost 2 bases and J lost 1, with 8 bases in between. The CDR3 consists of 14 residues. CDR1 is SGHAT and CDR2 is FQDESV in the germline V gene (reference sequence). The CDR3 DNA follows: TGTGCCAGCAGCTTAAGGGACAAGAACACTGAAGCTTTCTTT. Protein product: CASSLRDKNTEAFF. The complete variable domain, with remaining parts taken from reference TRBV11-1 and TRBJ1-1, reads EAEVAQSPRYKITEKSQAVAFWCDPISGHATLYWYRQILGQGPELLVQFQDESVVDDSQLPKDRFSAERLKGVDSTLKIQPAELGDSAMYLCASSLRDKNTEAFFGQGTRLTVV.

This clonotype was seen many times. The J gene is TRBJ2-1, the V gene TRBV3-1; 7 nucleotides match TRBD1. The ends lost 0 bases at V and 8 bases at J; junction bases unmatched: 7. The CDR3 runs to 15 residues. Germline CDR1 is LGHDT and CDR2 is YNNKEL (reference sequence). CDR3 nucleotide sequence: TGTGCCAGCAGCCAAGAGGGGCCAGGGGGAGATGAGCAGTTCTTC. Amino acids: CASSQEGPGGDEQFF.

The sample holds many counts of this clonotype. The J gene is TRBJ2-1, the V gene TRBV2; D is ambiguous. The CDR3 totals 12 residues. V lost 4 bases and J lost 4, with 5 bases in between. CDR1 is SNHLY, CDR2 FYNNEI, per germline. In DNA form, the CDR3 reads TGTGCCAGCAGTGTCGGGTACAATGAGCAGTTCTTC. Translation gives CASSVGYNEQFF.

This clonotype occurred many times. CDR3 in amino acids: CASSPTRHQETQYF. CDR3 coding DNA: TGTGCCAGCAGCCCCACTAGGCACCAAGAGACCCAGTACTTC. The chain is built from TRBV7-8 and TRBJ2-5, with D possibly being TRBD2 (5 bases). Deletions cut 5 bases from V and 0 bases from J, with 10 bases between. Germline lookup yields CDR1 SGHVS and CDR2 FQNEAQ. The CDR3 extends over 14 amino acids.

In its sample, this clonotype was seen many times. The chain has TRBV30 and TRBJ2-7; no clear D gene. Germline assignment: CDR1 GTSNPN and CDR2 SVGIG (reference sequence). This CDR3 is 13 amino acids long. V gave up 7 bases and J gave up 6 bases, with 19 bases separating them. For the CDR3, the DNA is TGTGCCTCAGCCACCCGGTATGACGGCGAGCAGTACTTC. Translation: CASATRYDGEQYF.

This sequence joins TRBV28 and TRBJ1-2; no clear D gene. CDR1 and CDR2 from the germline V gene are MDHEN and SYDVKM. The CDR3 has 13 residues. V was trimmed by 10 bases and J by 4 bases, leaving 16 bases between them. The CDR3 sequence: CATYVTGFYGYTF. Here the CDR3 DNA reads TGTGCCACCTACGTAACGGGGTTCTATGGCTACACCTTC.

This clonotype was counted ten times or more. The rearrangement links TRBV27 to TRBJ2-2; 7 nucleotides agree with TRBD2. CDR3 length: 16 amino acids. Trimming at V came to 6 bases and at J to 2 bases, leaving 9 bases not matched to a gene. The germline V gene encodes CDR1 MNHEY and CDR2 SMNVEV (reference sequence). CDR3 protein: CASSPWRESNTGELFF. In DNA form, the CDR3 reads TGTGCCAGCAGCCCCTGGCGGGAGTCAAACACCGGGGAGCTGTTTTTT.

This clonotype has ten or more counts. V is TRBV3-1 and J is TRBJ2-4; D is possibly TRBD1 or TRBD2 (5 bases each). The germline V gene has CDR1 LGHDT and CDR2 YNNKEL (reference sequence). The CDR3 is 20 amino acids. Trimming cost V 7 bases and J 3 bases, with 31 bases left between them. CDR3 nucleotides: TGTGCCAGCATGCCTGGGACCTCACTCGGACAAAAGAGAGACAAAAACATTCAGTACTTC. It is translated as CASMPGTSLGQKRDKNIQYF.

This clonotype was counted many times. This chain connects TRBV12-3 or TRBV12-4 to TRBJ2-3; 7 positions match TRBD2. The junction had 20 bases not matched to a gene; V was cut back by 8 bases and J by 3 bases. The CDR3 is 18 amino acids. The CDR3 reads CASRLGGGPVEVTDTQYF. The DNA of the CDR3 is TGTGCCAGCCGACTGGGGGGAGGGCCGGTTGAAGTTACAGATACGCAGTATTTT.

This clonotype has ten or more counts. The chain carries TRBV27 and TRBJ2-1, with 12 positions matching TRBD2. Trimming took 5 bases from V and 10 from J; bases not matched to a gene: 18. The germline V gene encodes CDR1 MNHEY and CDR2 SMNVEV (reference sequence). The CDR3 loop spans 18 amino acids. The CDR3 DNA reads TGTGCCAGCAGTCCGTACCCTGGACTAGCGGGACTCGGCGCGGAGCAGTTCTTC. It encodes CASSPYPGLAGLGAEQFF.

This clonotype was detected ten times or more. The chain is built from TRBV2 and TRBJ2-3; 7 nucleotides line up with TRBD1. V gave up 9 bases and J gave up 0 bases; unmatched junction bases: 9. The germline CDR1 and CDR2 sequences are SNHLY and FYNNEI. The CDR3 length is 15 residues. The CDR3 region is CASRTGWGSTDTQYF. The CDR3 DNA follows: TGTGCCAGTAGGACAGGTTGGGGGAGCACAGATACGCAGTATTTT.